This T cell receptor (beta chain) was documented in a study of OX40 agonist ivuxolimab in advanced cancers. The wider study: Dose-escalation patients' cancers were hepatocellular carcinoma, melanoma, renal cell or head and neck cancer. Three patients, one with hepatocellular carcinoma and two with cutaneous melanoma, achieved partial responses. Study-level findings and limits: On average, CD8+ T cells had more expanded clones than CD4+.

Exclusion of a patient followed from autoimmune disease history or systemic immunosuppression. The assay was immunoSEQ multiplex PCR, and TCRdb's table has in-frame clones only and misses some. The sample yields around 46,000 clones, approximately 89% seen once. This clone came up once. Antigen: not known. One end of the junction varies from germline; a read error may be responsible. This sample includes further DNA sequences coding for the same CDR3. This TCR was recovered from an adult with an advanced solid tumor such as melanoma, head and neck, liver or kidney cancer. Sequenced here: CD4+ or CD8+ T cells sorted from blood, sampled in a trial of the OX40 agonist ivuxolimab.

CDR3 coding DNA: TGTGCCAGCAGAATAACAGGGGTGAACACTGAGGCTTTCTTT. The encoded protein is CASRITGVNTEAFF. The V and J genes are TRBV6-5 and TRBJ1-1; 7 bases are shared with TRBD1. The CDR3 runs 14 residues. The germline V gene has CDR1 MNHEY and CDR2 SVGAGI.